The 7 T cell receptor beta chains in this list originate from one sample, sequenced in a study of beta chain features in type 1 diabetes. Expressed TCRB transcripts were sequenced because the isolated RNA had all been reverse transcribed beforehand. The data were produced by immunoSEQ multiplex PCR, yet TCRdb's version contains in-frame clones alone and is incomplete. This table has fewer than 900,000 clones, about a sixth appearing once. What was sequenced was naive CD4+ T cells from blood. These receptors were taken from a woman aged 18-29 years in good health.

This clone was detected only a few times. The chain carries TRBV10-3 and TRBJ2-1, with D maybe TRBD1 (6 bases). The V gene lost 3 bases and the J gene lost 2 bases, with 11 bases spanning the gap. This CDR3 spans 15 amino acids. In germline, CDR1 is ENHRY, CDR2 SYGVKD. The CDR3 DNA reads TGTGCCATCAGTGAAGCCAGGGGAGCCTACAATGAGCAGTTCTTC. It yields the protein CAISEARGAYNEQFF.

This clone came up a few times. The CDR3 is CASSPGGNTDTQYF. The CDR3 region has the DNA TGTGCCAGCAGCCCCGGGGGGAACACAGATACGCAGTATTTT. This chain joins TRBV28 and TRBJ2-3; 7 bases align to TRBD2. Unmatched junction bases numbered 5, after V lost 6 bases and J lost 2 bases. The germline CDR1 and CDR2 sequences are MDHEN and SYDVKM. The CDR3 extends over 14 amino acids.

The chain uses TRBV19 and TRBJ2-3; TRBD1 or TRBD2 may be the D gene (5 bases each). The CDR3 has 16 amino acids. The V gene lost 4 bases and the J gene lost 2 bases, with 16 bases spanning the gap. Germline assignment: CDR1 LNHDA and CDR2 SQIVND (reference sequence). CDR3 bases: TGTGCCAGTAGTACAGAGGTGGGACGACTCACAGATACGCAGTATTTT. Protein sequence: CASSTEVGRLTDTQYF.

J is TRBJ2-2 and V is TRBV6-1; D gene ambiguous. The V gene's germline CDR1 is MNHNS and CDR2 SASEGT. The V and J ends lost 5 bases and 6 bases respectively, with 16 bases between them. The CDR3 has 15 residues. CDR3 loop: CASSPRWALSGELFF. As DNA, the CDR3 is TGTGCCAGCAGTCCCCGGTGGGCCCTTTCCGGGGAGCTGTTTTTT.

This clone has a handful of counts. The rearrangement links TRBV7-2 to TRBJ2-1, with 7 bases fitting TRBD2. In germline, CDR1 is SGHTA, CDR2 FQGNSA. CDR3 size: 15 residues. The V and J ends lost 3 bases and 6 bases, in that order; junction bases with no gene match: 8. For the CDR3, the DNA is TGTGCCAGCAGCTTCCGGGACTACGTTGTCAATGAGCAGTTCTTC. It codes for CASSFRDYVVNEQFF.

CDR3 sequence: CASSPANGEQFF. As DNA, the CDR3 is TGTGCCAGCTCACCGGCGAACGGTGAGCAGTTCTTC. The chain is built from TRBV18 and TRBJ2-1; D remains unclear. The CDR3 is 12 residues long. CDR1 is KGHSH, CDR2 LQKENI, per germline. V was clipped by 3 bases and J by 9 bases, with 9 bases between them.

The rearrangement joins TRBV6-5 to TRBJ2-1; D is uncertain. The V gene's germline CDR1 is MNHEY and CDR2 SVGAGI. The CDR3 sequence is 14 residues long. V was pared by 0 bases and J by 5 bases, with 8 bases between. CDR3 sequence: CASSYSKGHNEQFF. For the CDR3, the DNA is TGTGCCAGCAGTTACTCGAAAGGGCACAATGAGCAGTTCTTC.